Reported below is one T cell receptor beta chain. Its specific antigen is unknown. Base qualities are not provided; no much larger clone lies one nucleotide away. This specimen comes from a study of CD4+ T cells in melanoma (dated 2022 in TCRdb). Study-wide context: The study investigated neoantigen-specific CD4+ T cells in human melanoma. The research as a whole found: Neoantigen-specific CD4+ T cells in melanoma were reported to have a range of differentiation states. The report described a correlation between neoantigen-specific CD4+ T cells and the function of CD8+ T cells, macrophages and B cells.

Library generation was performed with the immunoSEQ multiplex PCR assay. The source is immuneACCESS, and TCRdb retained only in-frame sequences with V and J called. Part of the clones is not carried over; for the studies checked, unresolved V genes explain less than half of this, and the remainder is unexplained. For this sample the table gives approximately 20,000 clones, of which around 80% were detected only once. The ten biggest clones cover approximately 9.9% of the sample. Patients with melanoma were used as donors. Spanning cysteine to phenylalanine, the CDR3 consists of 13 amino acids. The entry retains the CDR3 DNA only, 39 bases that are in frame from base 1. V and J are truncated by 3 bases and 10 bases respectively, leaving an intervening sequence of 10 bases. CDR1 and CDR2 are drawn from the germline V gene: MNHNS, SASEGT.

The TCR sequence derives from a human donor with melanoma. The chain is assembled from TRBV6-1 and TRBJ1-6; the D segment could be TRBD1, given 6 matching bases. The CDR3 corresponds to CASSDQRGSPLHF. The base sequence is TGTGCCAGCAGTGACCAAAGGGGGTCACCCCTCCACTTT.